This T cell receptor (beta chain) came from a study of shared clonotypes between healthy human individuals. On this clone itself: The antigen is unknown.

Germline V CDR1 and CDR2: LNHDA, SQIVND (reference sequence). This CDR3 contains 14 residues. Trimming removed 2 bases at V and 10 bases at J, with 15 bases between. Sequenced by immunoSEQ multiplex PCR; TCRdb stores in-frame clones only, minus some. The table lists approximately 1.4 million clones, around 98% of them singletons, with roughly 0.45% in the top ten. General study findings and limits: The study sampled only blood, and tissue repertoires likely differ. All-four-donor shared clonotypes had higher generation probabilities than non-shared clonotypes did.

Sequencing was done on a sample of naive CD4+ T cells sorted from blood. Subset reported: CD45RA+ positively selected. J is TRBJ2-1 and V is TRBV19; tentative D call: TRBD2 (5 bases). This TCR was sampled from a man aged 25-45 years in good health. Here the CDR3 reads CASSILQDSPEQFF. DNA of the CDR3: TGTGCCAGTAGTATACTCCAGGACTCCCCCGAGCAGTTCTTC.